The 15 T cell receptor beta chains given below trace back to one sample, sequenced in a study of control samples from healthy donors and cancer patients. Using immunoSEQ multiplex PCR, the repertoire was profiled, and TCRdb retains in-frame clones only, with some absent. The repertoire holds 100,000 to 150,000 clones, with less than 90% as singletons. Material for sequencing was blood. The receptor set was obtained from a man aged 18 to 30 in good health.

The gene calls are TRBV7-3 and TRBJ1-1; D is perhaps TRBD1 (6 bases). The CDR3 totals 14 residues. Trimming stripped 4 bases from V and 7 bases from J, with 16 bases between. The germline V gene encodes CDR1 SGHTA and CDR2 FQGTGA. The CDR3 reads CASSSNSGQREAFF. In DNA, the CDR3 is TGTGCCAGCAGCTCCAATTCTGGACAGCGTGAAGCTTTCTTT.

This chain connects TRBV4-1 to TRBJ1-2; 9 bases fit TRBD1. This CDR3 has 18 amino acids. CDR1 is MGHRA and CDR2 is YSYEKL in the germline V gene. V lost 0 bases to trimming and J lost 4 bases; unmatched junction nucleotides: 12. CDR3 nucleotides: TGCGCCAGCAGCCAAGATTGGGACAGGGCTTCCTATAGCTATGGCTACACCTTC. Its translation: CASSQDWDRASYSYGYTF.

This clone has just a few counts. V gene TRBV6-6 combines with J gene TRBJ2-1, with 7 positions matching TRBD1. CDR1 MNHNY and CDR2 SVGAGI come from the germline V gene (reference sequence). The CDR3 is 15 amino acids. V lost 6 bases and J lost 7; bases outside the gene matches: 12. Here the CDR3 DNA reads TGTGCCAGCAGAGCTAGACAGGGTATAAAGAATGAGCAGTTCTTC. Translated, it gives CASRARQGIKNEQFF.

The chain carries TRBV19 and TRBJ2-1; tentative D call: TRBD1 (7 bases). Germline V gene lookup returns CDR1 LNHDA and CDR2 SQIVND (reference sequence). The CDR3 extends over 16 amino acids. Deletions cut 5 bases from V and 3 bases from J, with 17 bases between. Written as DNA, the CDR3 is TGTGCCAGTAGTCCTCGGAGGGGACAGATCTACAATGAGCAGTTCTTC. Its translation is CASSPRRGQIYNEQFF. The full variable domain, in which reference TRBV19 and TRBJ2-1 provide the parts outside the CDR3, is DGGITQSPKYLFRKEGQNVTLSCEQNLNHDAMYWYRQDPGQGLRLIYYSQIVNDFQKGDIAEGYSVSREKKESFPLTVTSAQKNPTAFYLCASSPRRGQIYNEQFFGPGTRLTVL.

In DNA form, the CDR3 reads TGTGCCAGCAGCCCGGGACTACCCTACGAGCAGTACTTC. Its translation: CASSPGLPYEQYF. The chain combines TRBV27 with TRBJ2-7; 7 bases fit TRBD2. The trim removed 6 bases at V and 2 bases at J, leaving 4 bases unmatched. There are 13 residues in the CDR3. Germline loops: CDR1 MNHEY, CDR2 SMNVEV (reference sequence).

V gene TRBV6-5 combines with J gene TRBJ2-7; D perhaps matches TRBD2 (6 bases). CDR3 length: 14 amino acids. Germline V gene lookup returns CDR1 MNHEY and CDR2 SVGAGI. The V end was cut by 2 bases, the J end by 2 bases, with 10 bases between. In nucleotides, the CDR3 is TGTGCCAGCAGTTACGGGACGGGGGCCTACGAGCAGTACTTC. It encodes CASSYGTGAYEQYF.

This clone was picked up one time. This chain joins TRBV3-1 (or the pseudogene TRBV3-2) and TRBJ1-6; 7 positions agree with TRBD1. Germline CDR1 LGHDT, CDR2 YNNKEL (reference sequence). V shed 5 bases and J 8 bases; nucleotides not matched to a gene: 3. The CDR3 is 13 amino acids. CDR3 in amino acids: CASSATGDSPLHF. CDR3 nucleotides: TGTGCCAGCAGCGCAACAGGGGATTCACCCCTCCACTTT.

CDR3 DNA: TGCGCCAGCAGCCACATGACCAACAATGAGCAGTTCTTC. Residues: CASSHMTNNEQFF. The V and J genes are TRBV4-1 and TRBJ2-1; D not resolved. Germline V gives CDR1 MGHRA, CDR2 YSYEKL. The CDR3 covers 13 residues. V was cut by 3 bases and J by 5 bases, with 8 bases left in between.

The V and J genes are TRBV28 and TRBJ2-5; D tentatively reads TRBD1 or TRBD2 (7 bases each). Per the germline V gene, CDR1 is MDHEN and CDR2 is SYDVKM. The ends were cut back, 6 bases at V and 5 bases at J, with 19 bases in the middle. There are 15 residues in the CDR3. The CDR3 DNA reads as TGTGCCAGCAGCCCTCAGGGGGGGGCAGGGGAGACCCAGTACTTC. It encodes CASSPQGGAGETQYF.

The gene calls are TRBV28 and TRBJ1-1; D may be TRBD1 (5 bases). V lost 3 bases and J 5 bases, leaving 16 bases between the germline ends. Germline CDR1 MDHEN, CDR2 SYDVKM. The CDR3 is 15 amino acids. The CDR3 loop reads CASSLSGTGETEAFF. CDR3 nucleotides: TGTGCCAGCAGTTTGAGTGGGACCGGGGAGACTGAAGCTTTCTTT. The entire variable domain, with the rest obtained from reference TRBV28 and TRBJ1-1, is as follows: DVKVTQSSRYLVKRTGEKVFLECVQDMDHENMFWYRQDPGLGLRLIYFSYDVKMKEKGDIPEGYSVSREKKERFSLILESASTNQTSMYLCASSLSGTGETEAFFGQGTRLTVV.

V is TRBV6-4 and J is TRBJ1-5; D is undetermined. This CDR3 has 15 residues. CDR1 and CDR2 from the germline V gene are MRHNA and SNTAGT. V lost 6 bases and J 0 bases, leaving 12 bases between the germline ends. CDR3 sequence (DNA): TGTGCCAGCAGGCCTTATATGGATAGCAATCAGCCCCAGCATTTT. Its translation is CASRPYMDSNQPQHF.

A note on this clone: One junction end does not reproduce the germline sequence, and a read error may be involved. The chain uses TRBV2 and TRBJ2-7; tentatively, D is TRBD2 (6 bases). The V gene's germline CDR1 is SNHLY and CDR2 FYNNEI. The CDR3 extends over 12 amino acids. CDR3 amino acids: CASSEAAGLGFF. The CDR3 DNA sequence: TGTGCCAGCAGTGAAGCGGCGGGGCTAGGCTTCTTC.

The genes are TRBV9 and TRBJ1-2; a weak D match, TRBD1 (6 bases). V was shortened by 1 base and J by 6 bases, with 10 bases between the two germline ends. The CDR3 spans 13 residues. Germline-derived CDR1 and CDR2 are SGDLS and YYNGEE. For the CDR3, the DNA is TGTGCCAGCAGCGTACTGACAGGAGATGGCTACACCTTC. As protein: CASSVLTGDGYTF.

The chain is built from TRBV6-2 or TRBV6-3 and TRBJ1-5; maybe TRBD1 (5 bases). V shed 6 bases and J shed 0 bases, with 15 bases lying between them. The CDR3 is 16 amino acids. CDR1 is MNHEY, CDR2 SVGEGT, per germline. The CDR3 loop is CASSPRDRNSNQPQHF. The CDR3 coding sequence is TGTGCCAGCAGCCCCAGAGACAGAAATAGCAATCAGCCCCAGCATTTT.

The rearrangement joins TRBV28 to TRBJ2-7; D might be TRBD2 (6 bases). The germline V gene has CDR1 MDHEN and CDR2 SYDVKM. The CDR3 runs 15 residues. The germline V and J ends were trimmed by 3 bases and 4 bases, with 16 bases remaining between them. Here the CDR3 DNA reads TGTGCCAGCAGTTTCGGTACTAGCTGGGAATACGAGCAGTACTTC. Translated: CASSFGTSWEYEQYF.